Presented here are 27 T cell receptor beta chains from one specimen sequenced in a study of cytomegalovirus exposure and HLA in healthy donors. PCR employed 60 Vbeta and 13 Jbeta primers. Here immunoSEQ multiplex PCR was the method, and the copy in TCRdb shows in-frame clones only, minus some. The data show 150,000 to 200,000 clones, and the top ten clones hold approximately 0.8%. Source material: PBMCs. The source is a woman younger than 35 in good health and CMV-seropositive.

The chain is built from TRBV7-2 and TRBJ2-4, with D possibly being TRBD1 (5 bases). V lost 5 bases and J 4 bases, leaving 12 bases between the germline ends. CDR1 is SGHTA and CDR2 is FQGNSA in the germline V gene. The CDR3 totals 14 residues. Here the CDR3 reads CASSPSGYKNIQYF. The CDR3 DNA follows: TGTGCCAGCAGCCCATCAGGGTATAAAAACATTCAGTACTTC.

This chain joins TRBV5-1 and TRBJ1-1, with 9 bases that match TRBD1. The V gene end was trimmed by 7 bases and the J gene end by 4 bases; junction bases not matched to a gene: 5. The CDR3 contains 13 residues. CDR1 SGHRS and CDR2 YFSETQ come from the germline V gene. CDR3 nucleotides: TGCGCCAGCGCGCGACAGGGGGTCACTGAAGCTTTCTTT. Residues: CASARQGVTEAFF.

The genes are TRBV5-6 and TRBJ2-7; TRBD2 might be the D (5 bases). Germline V lookup: CDR1 SGHDT, CDR2 YYEEEE. The CDR3 totals 15 residues. V lost 3 bases to trimming and J lost 0 bases, with 13 bases between them. CDR3 nucleotide sequence: TGTGCCAGCAGCTGGGGAAGCGGAGGCTCCTACGAGCAGTACTTC. Protein: CASSWGSGGSYEQYF.

This sequence joins TRBV9 and TRBJ1-1; TRBD1 might be the D (5 bases). Germline V CDR1 and CDR2: SGDLS, YYNGEE. This CDR3 is 18 amino acids long. V dropped 0 bases and J dropped 0 bases, with 18 bases sitting between them. CDR3 in amino acids: CASSVGAAGDLMNTEAFF. The CDR3 bases are TGTGCCAGCAGCGTAGGAGCGGCGGGGGACCTAATGAACACTGAAGCTTTCTTT.

The chain recombines TRBV7-2 with TRBJ2-2; D unresolved. V was trimmed by 5 bases and J by 4 bases, leaving 8 bases between them. This CDR3 region has 13 residues. The germline V gene encodes CDR1 SGHTA and CDR2 FQGNSA. The CDR3 spells CASSPSFTGELFF. The CDR3 DNA sequence: TGTGCCAGCAGCCCGAGTTTCACCGGGGAGCTGTTTTTT.

The chain employs TRBV23-1 and TRBJ2-7; 7 bases align to TRBD1. TRBV23-1 is flagged as an ORF with uncertain function. The trim removed 7 bases at V and 3 bases at J, leaving 9 bases unmatched. The CDR3 contains 14 residues. This CDR3 is CASIRRDRDYEQYF. As DNA, the CDR3 is TGCGCCAGCATCCGACGCGACAGGGACTACGAGCAGTACTTC.

The V call is TRBV30, the J call TRBJ2-1; perhaps TRBD2 as D (5 bases). V lost 0 bases, J lost 12 bases, and 9 bases lay in between. Germline CDR1 is GTSNPN and CDR2 is SVGIG (reference sequence). The CDR3 runs 11 residues. The CDR3 DNA follows: TGTGCCTGGAGTGTACAACTAGTGCAGTTCTTC. Translation: CAWSVQLVQFF.

The chain links TRBV6-5 to TRBJ1-1; possibly TRBD1 for D (5 bases). Trimming took off 0 bases at V and 4 bases at J, with 9 bases between the two ends. CDR3 size: 14 residues. CDR1 is MNHEY and CDR2 is SVGAGI in the germline V gene. This CDR3 is CASSYSEGVTEAFF. CDR3 sequence (DNA): TGTGCCAGCAGTTACTCAGAAGGGGTCACTGAAGCTTTCTTT.

J is TRBJ2-3 and V is TRBV5-1, with 9 positions matching TRBD2. CDR1 SGHRS and CDR2 YFSETQ come from the germline V gene. The J segment lost 2 bases and the V segment lost 9 bases, leaving 13 bases of the junction unmatched. This CDR3 is 16 amino acids long. The CDR3 bases are TGCGCCAACCCCCCCAAAAGCGGGAGGAACACAGATACGCAGTATTTT. Translating it yields CANPPKSGRNTDTQYF.

The chain recombines TRBV18 with TRBJ1-1; 7 bases match TRBD1. Germline CDR1 is KGHSH and CDR2 is LQKENI. The CDR3 sequence is 12 residues long. The J segment lost 11 bases and the V segment lost 3 bases, leaving 6 bases of the junction unmatched. The CDR3 sequence: CASSPGQRGAFF. The CDR3 DNA reads as TGTGCCAGCTCACCGGGACAGCGCGGGGCTTTCTTT. The whole variable domain, remainder taken from reference TRBV18 and TRBJ1-1, is NAGVMQNPRHLVRRRGQEARLRCSPMKGHSHVYWYRQLPEEGLKFMVYLQKENIIDESGMPKERFSAEFPKEGPSILRIQQVVRGDSAAYFCASSPGQRGAFFGQGTRLTVV.

The rearrangement uses TRBV6-6 and TRBJ1-3; D gene ambiguous. CDR1 is MNHNY and CDR2 is SVGAGI in the germline V gene (reference sequence). Deletions cut 4 bases from V and 8 bases from J, with 18 bases between. The length of the CDR3 is 15 residues. CDR3 bases: TGTGCCAGCAGTTTCCCCCCACGAGGGAGAGACACCATATATTTT. Protein product: CASSFPPRGRDTIYF.

This sequence joins TRBV10-3 and TRBJ1-1; D not certain. This CDR3 spans 13 amino acids. With 7 bases removed from V and 1 base from J, the gap between germline ends came to 10 bases. Germline V gene sequence: CDR1 ENHRY, CDR2 SYGVKD. CDR3 bases: TGTGCCATCAACGGAGACCCGAACACTGAAGCTTTCTTT. Its translation: CAINGDPNTEAFF.

The chain has TRBV28 and TRBJ1-1; 11 positions match TRBD1. The CDR3 is 18 amino acids. With V trimmed by 2 bases and J by 5 bases, 13 bases remained unmatched. Germline-derived CDR1 and CDR2 are MDHEN and SYDVKM. In DNA form, the CDR3 reads TGTGCCAGCAGTTTACTATGGTCGGACAGGGGGCGAGGAACTGAAGCTTTCTTT. It encodes CASSLLWSDRGRGTEAFF.

This chain connects TRBV12-2 to TRBJ1-4; the DNA was not used to check the table's D call, TRBD1. TRBV12-2 counts as a pseudogene. CDR3 length: 17 residues. The chain's CDR3 is CASRLAGTESSREKLFF. In DNA form, the CDR3 reads TGTGCAAGTCGCTTAGCCGGGACAGAATCCTCTAGGGAAAAACTGTTTTTT.

The gene calls are TRBV9 and TRBJ2-2; 7 bases line up with TRBD2. The germline CDR1 and CDR2 sequences are SGDLS and YYNGEE. CDR3 length: 17 residues. Trimming removed 4 bases from V and 7 bases from J; junction bases left unmatched: 16. The CDR3 DNA reads as TGTGCCAGCAGCAAAGCATCGACTAGCCGCCAGGTCGGGGAGCTGTTTTTT. Amino acid sequence: CASSKASTSRQVGELFF.

The chain is built from TRBV19 and TRBJ2-7, with TRBD2 matching 9 bases. Losses at the gene ends were 4 bases for V and 6 bases for J; bases not matched to a gene: 7. CDR1 is LNHDA, CDR2 SQIVND, per germline (reference sequence). The CDR3 runs 14 residues. The CDR3 nucleotides are TGTGCCAGTAGTAGCGGGGGGGCCACCGCCGAGCAGTACTTC. It is translated as CASSSGGATAEQYF.

The chain carries TRBV7-3 and TRBJ2-3; maybe TRBD2 (6 bases). V shed 3 bases and J shed 2 bases, with 12 bases lying between them. Germline assignment: CDR1 SGHTA and CDR2 FQGTGA. The CDR3 contains 15 residues. The CDR3 loop reads CASSLVGGPTDTQYF. Written as DNA, the CDR3 is TGTGCCAGCAGCTTGGTGGGGGGACCCACAGATACGCAGTATTTT.

V and J are TRBV7-8 and TRBJ2-1; the D gene is possibly TRBD1 (5 bases). This CDR3 is 14 amino acids long. Trimming removed 5 bases from V and 4 bases from J, with 12 bases in between. CDR1 SGHVS and CDR2 FQNEAQ come from the germline V gene. CDR3 loop: CASSPLPGYNEQFF. The CDR3 DNA reads TGTGCCAGCAGCCCACTCCCAGGGTACAATGAGCAGTTCTTC.

The V gene is TRBV5-1, the J gene TRBJ2-3; 12 nucleotides line up with TRBD2. J lost 5 bases, V lost 4 bases, and 5 bases had no gene match. CDR1 and CDR2 from the germline V gene are SGHRS and YFSETQ. The CDR3 is 15 amino acids. In DNA, the CDR3 is TGCGCCAGCAGCCGACTAGCGGGAGTAGGAGATACGCAGTATTTT. This codes for CASSRLAGVGDTQYF.

The chain carries TRBV18 and TRBJ2-7; D gene ambiguous. This CDR3 comprises 14 residues. Trimming left V 3 bases short and J 2 bases short, with 11 bases between. CDR1 and CDR2 from the germline V gene are KGHSH and LQKENI. CDR3 protein: CASSPRRIPYEQYF. The DNA for the CDR3 is TGTGCCAGCTCACCCCGGCGGATTCCCTACGAGCAGTACTTC.

The chain recombines TRBV28 with TRBJ1-5; TRBD1 agrees at 9 bases. V trimming: 4 bases; J trimming: 5 bases; junction bases outside the gene matches: 6. CDR1 is MDHEN, CDR2 SYDVKM, per germline. The CDR3 has 15 residues. In nucleotides, the CDR3 is TGTGCCAGCAGTTCCCCGGGACAGGGTTATCAGCCCCAGCATTTT. This codes for CASSSPGQGYQPQHF.

The rearrangement joins TRBV6-1 to TRBJ1-1; maybe TRBD1 (5 bases). Germline V lookup: CDR1 MNHNS, CDR2 SASEGT. CDR3 length equals 15 residues. The V and J ends lost 2 bases and 0 bases respectively, with 10 bases between them. CDR3 amino acids: CASSEYRQLNTEAFF. In DNA, the CDR3 is TGTGCCAGCAGTGAATACAGACAGCTGAACACTGAAGCTTTCTTT.

The chain combines TRBV7-2 with TRBJ2-3, with 8 bases lining up with TRBD2. This CDR3 comprises 15 residues. The V gene's germline CDR1 is SGHTA and CDR2 FQGNSA. The ends lost 8 bases at V and 0 bases at J; junction bases unmatched: 7. The chain's CDR3 is CASGHSGASTDTQYF. Here the CDR3 DNA reads TGTGCCAGCGGGCATAGCGGGGCTAGCACAGATACGCAGTATTTT.

J is TRBJ1-3 and V is TRBV4-2, with a possible D match to TRBD1 (6 bases). Deletions cut 0 bases from V and 4 bases from J, with 22 bases between. The CDR3 is 19 amino acids. Per germline, CDR1 LGHNA and CDR2 YNFKEQ. This chain's CDR3 is CASSQDRGSGLSRGNTIYF. The CDR3 DNA reads as TGTGCCAGCAGCCAAGATAGGGGGTCGGGGCTCTCTCGAGGAAACACCATATATTTT.

This chain joins TRBV5-5 and TRBJ2-2, with unresolved D. The CDR3 sequence is 16 residues long. From germline, CDR1 is SGHKS and CDR2 YYEKEE (reference sequence). Trimming shortened V by 0 bases and J by 3 bases, and 12 bases separated the two germline ends. CDR3 nucleotide sequence: TGTGCCAGCAGCTTGGGGTCTTCACTCCACACCGGGGAGCTGTTTTTT. Amino acid sequence: CASSLGSSLHTGELFF.

The gene calls are TRBV15 and TRBJ2-7; maybe TRBD1 (5 bases). Per the germline V gene, CDR1 is LNHNV and CDR2 is YYDKDF (reference sequence). CDR3 length: 14 residues. The ends were cut back, 4 bases at V and 1 base at J, with 11 bases in the middle. The CDR3 spells CATSTRGFSYEQYF. The CDR3 DNA is TGTGCCACCAGCACAAGGGGCTTTTCCTACGAGCAGTACTTC.

This rearrangement joins TRBV5-6 to TRBJ2-1, with D possibly matching TRBD1 (6 bases). In germline, CDR1 is SGHDT, CDR2 YYEEEE. This CDR3 contains 14 residues. The ends were cut back, 0 bases at V and 6 bases at J, with 10 bases in the middle. This CDR3 is CASSLDRVGNEQFF. In DNA, the CDR3 is TGTGCCAGCAGCTTGGACAGGGTGGGCAATGAGCAGTTCTTC.